Below are 11 T cell receptor beta chains sequenced from a single sample in a study of glioma-infiltrating T cells after dendritic cell vaccination. Libraries were prepared by immunoSEQ multiplex PCR; TCRdb keeps only in-frame clonotypes and omits some of them. This sample has about 95,000 clones, with around 85% found just once. The source was blood, collected before dendritic cell vaccination. These receptors all stem from a human donor with glioblastoma.

V and J are TRBV7-2 and TRBJ2-3; 10 bases are shared with TRBD2. The CDR3 is made up of 15 amino acids. V was pared by 7 bases and J by 2 bases, with 6 bases of the junction left unmatched. Germline V gene lookup returns CDR1 SGHTA and CDR2 FQGNSA. The CDR3 is CASKVAGGNTDTQYF. DNA for the CDR3: TGTGCCAGCAAAGTAGCGGGAGGTAACACAGATACGCAGTATTTT.

The chain is built from TRBV7-9 and TRBJ1-2; D is ambiguous. The CDR3 spans 15 residues. V dropped 5 bases and J dropped 4 bases, with 17 bases sitting between them. CDR1 and CDR2 from the germline V gene are SEHNR and FQNEAQ (reference sequence). This CDR3 is CASSPIAGSIYGYTF. DNA for the CDR3: TGTGCCAGCAGCCCCATAGCGGGATCTATCTATGGCTACACCTTC.

CDR3 sequence (DNA): TGTGCCGGGAGGCAGTCTGGGGCCAACGTCCTGACTTTC. This encodes CAGRQSGANVLTF. The chain couples TRBV7-6 to TRBJ2-6, with D possibly TRBD2 on 6 matching bases. The CDR3 length is 13 residues. Trimming stripped 11 bases from V and 1 base from J, with 9 bases between. In germline, CDR1 is SGHVS, CDR2 FNYEAQ. The whole variable domain, remainder taken from reference TRBV7-6 and TRBJ2-6, is GAGVSQSPRYKVTKRGQDVALRCDPISGHVSLYWYRQALGQGPEFLTYFNYEAQQDKSGLPNDRFSAERPEGSISTLTIQRTEQRDSAMYRCAGRQSGANVLTFGAGSRLTVL.

This clone was found a few times. The J gene is TRBJ2-2, the V gene TRBV4-1; D may be TRBD1 (5 bases). The germline V gene encodes CDR1 MGHRA and CDR2 YSYEKL. CDR3 length: 15 residues. Trimming took off 1 base at V and 6 bases at J, with 12 bases between the two ends. The CDR3 bases are TGCGCCAGCAGCCAAGTCCGACAGATACCCGGGGAGCTGTTTTTT. It encodes CASSQVRQIPGELFF.

CDR3 loop: CASSRIWETGNTIYF. CDR3 DNA: TGCGCCAGCAGCCGGATTTGGGAGACTGGAAACACCATATATTTT. The genes are TRBV4-1 and TRBJ1-3; D gene uncertain. With 4 bases removed from V and 2 bases from J, the gap between germline ends came to 12 bases. Germline CDR1 is MGHRA and CDR2 is YSYEKL. The CDR3 is 15 residues long.

In DNA form, the CDR3 reads TGTGCCAGCAGCTTCAGCGGGACCTACAATGAGCAGTTCTTC. It yields the protein CASSFSGTYNEQFF. V gene TRBV7-2 combines with J gene TRBJ2-1; the match to TRBD2 covers 7 bases. Germline-derived CDR1 and CDR2 are SGHTA and FQGNSA. Germline trimming cut 3 bases from V and 2 bases from J; bases unmatched to any gene: 1. There are 14 residues in the CDR3.

This clone was observed a handful of times. This rearrangement joins TRBV5-4 to TRBJ1-2; weak D call: TRBD1 (5 bases). Looked up from germline, CDR1 is SGHNT and CDR2 is YYREEE (reference sequence). V dropped 2 bases and J dropped 5 bases, with 10 bases sitting between them. The CDR3 is 13 residues long. DNA for the CDR3: TGTGCCAGCAGCTTTTCTCGGACATATGGCTACACCTTC. It is translated as CASSFSRTYGYTF.

The chain links TRBV19 to TRBJ1-2, with TRBD1 identical over 9 bases. With V trimmed by 3 bases and J by 8 bases, 4 bases remained unmatched. This CDR3 comprises 13 residues. The germline V gene encodes CDR1 LNHDA and CDR2 SQIVND (reference sequence). Here the CDR3 reads CASSMRQGDGYTF. DNA of the CDR3: TGTGCCAGTAGTATGCGACAGGGGGACGGCTACACCTTC. Filled out from reference TRBV19 and TRBJ1-2, the complete variable domain reads DGGITQSPKYLFRKEGQNVTLSCEQNLNHDAMYWYRQDPGQGLRLIYYSQIVNDFQKGDIAEGYSVSREKKESFPLTVTSAQKNPTAFYLCASSMRQGDGYTFGSGTRLTVV.

The chain recombines TRBV28 with TRBJ2-5, with TRBD1 matching 7 bases. V trimming: 5 bases; J trimming: 2 bases; junction bases outside the gene matches: 8. CDR3 length: 15 residues. Germline lookup yields CDR1 MDHEN and CDR2 SYDVKM. CDR3 region: CASSPPPGQQETQYF. The CDR3 region has the DNA TGTGCCAGCAGTCCCCCCCCGGGACAGCAAGAGACCCAGTACTTC.

The chain has TRBV15 and TRBJ2-7, with 10 bases that match TRBD1. J lost 5 bases, V lost 1 base, and 2 bases had no gene match. Germline V lookup: CDR1 LNHNV, CDR2 YYDKDF (reference sequence). The CDR3 is made up of 14 amino acids. CDR3 DNA: TGTGCCACCAGCAGAGGGACAGGGGGTAACGAGCAGTACTTC. Translating gives CATSRGTGGNEQYF.

The CDR3 DNA follows: TGTGCCAGCAGCAAAGGAGGGACAAACAACTATGGCTACACCTTC. Translation: CASSKGGTNNYGYTF. The chain combines TRBV21-1 with TRBJ1-2; TRBD1, the table's D call, lacks a check against the DNA. TRBV21-1 is a pseudogene locus. The length of the CDR3 is 15 residues.